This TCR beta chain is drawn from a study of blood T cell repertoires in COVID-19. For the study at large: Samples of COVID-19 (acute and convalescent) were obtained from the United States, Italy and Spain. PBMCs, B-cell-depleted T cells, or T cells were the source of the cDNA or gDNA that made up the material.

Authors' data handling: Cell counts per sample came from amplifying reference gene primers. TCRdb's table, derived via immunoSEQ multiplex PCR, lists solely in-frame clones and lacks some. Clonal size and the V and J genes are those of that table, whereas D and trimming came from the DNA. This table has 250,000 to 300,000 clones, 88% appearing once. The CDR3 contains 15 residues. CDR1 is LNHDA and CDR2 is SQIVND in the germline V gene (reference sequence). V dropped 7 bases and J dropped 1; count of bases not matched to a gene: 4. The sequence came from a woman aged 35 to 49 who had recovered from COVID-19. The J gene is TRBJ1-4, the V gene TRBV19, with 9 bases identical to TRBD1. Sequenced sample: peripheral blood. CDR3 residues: CASTPTGGTNEKLFF. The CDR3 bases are TGTGCCAGTACCCCGACAGGGGGAACTAATGAAAAACTGTTTTTT.